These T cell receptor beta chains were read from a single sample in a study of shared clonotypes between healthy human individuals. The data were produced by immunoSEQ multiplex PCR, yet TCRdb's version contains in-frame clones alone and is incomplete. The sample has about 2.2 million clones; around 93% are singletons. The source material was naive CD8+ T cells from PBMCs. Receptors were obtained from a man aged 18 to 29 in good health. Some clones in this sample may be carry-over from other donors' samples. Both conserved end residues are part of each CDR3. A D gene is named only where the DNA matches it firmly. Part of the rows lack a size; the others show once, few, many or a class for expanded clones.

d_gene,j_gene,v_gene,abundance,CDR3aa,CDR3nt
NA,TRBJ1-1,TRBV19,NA,CASIAGPRGAEAFF,TGTGCCAGTATTGCAGGGCCGAGGGGAGCTGAAGCTTTCTTT
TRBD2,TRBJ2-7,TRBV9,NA,CASSVDVGLAREQYF,TGTGCCAGCAGCGTAGATGTGGGACTAGCAAGAGAGCAGTACTTC
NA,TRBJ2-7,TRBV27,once,CASSSNTRGYEQYF,TGTGCCAGCAGTTCAAACACTCGCGGGTACGAGCAGTACTTC
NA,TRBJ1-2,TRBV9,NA,CASSVGFAPNYGYTF,TGTGCCAGCAGCGTAGGGTTTGCCCCTAACTATGGCTACACCTTC
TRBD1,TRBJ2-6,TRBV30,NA,CAWTQGAGANVLTF,TGTGCCTGGACCCAGGGGGCTGGGGCCAACGTCCTGACTTTC
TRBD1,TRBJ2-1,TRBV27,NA,CASSRDRGVLISSYNEQFF,TGTGCCAGCAGTCGGGACAGGGGAGTCCTAATAAGCTCCTACAATGAGCAGTTCTTC
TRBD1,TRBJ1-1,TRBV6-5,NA,CASRTGGVEAFF,TGTGCCAGCAGAACAGGGGGCGTGGAAGCTTTCTTT
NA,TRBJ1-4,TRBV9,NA,CASSVDGTTNEKLFF,TGTGCCAGCAGCGTAGACGGAACGACTAATGAAAAACTGTTTTTT
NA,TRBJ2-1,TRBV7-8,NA,CASSSVWDLEQFF,TGTGCCAGCAGCTCCGTATGGGACCTGGAGCAGTTCTTC
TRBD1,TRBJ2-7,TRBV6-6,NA,CASSGTGSSYEQYF,TGTGCCAGCAGCGGGACAGGGAGCTCCTACGAGCAGTACTTC
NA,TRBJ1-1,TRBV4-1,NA,CASSQEGRGRNTEAFF,TGCGCCAGCAGCCAAGAGGGGAGGGGAAGGAACACTGAAGCTTTCTTT
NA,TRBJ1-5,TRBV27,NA,CASSLGNSNQPQHF,TGTGCCAGCAGTTTAGGGAACAGCAATCAGCCCCAGCATTTT
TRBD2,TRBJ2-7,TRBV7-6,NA,CASSSDGRRGYEQYF,TGTGCCAGCAGCTCGGACGGGCGGCGGGGGTACGAGCAGTACTTC
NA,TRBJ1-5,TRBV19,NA,CAGSRGYGSNQPQHF,TGTGCCGGGTCAAGGGGCTACGGGAGCAATCAGCCCCAGCATTTT
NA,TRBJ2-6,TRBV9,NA,CASSEGAGANVLTF,TGTGCCAGCAGCGAGGGTGCTGGGGCCAACGTCCTGACTTTC
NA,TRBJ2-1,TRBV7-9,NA,CASSPGGRPYNEQFF,TGTGCCAGCAGCCCAGGGGGGAGGCCCTACAATGAGCAGTTCTTC
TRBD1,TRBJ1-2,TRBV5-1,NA,CASSLDETGGNYYGYTF,TGCGCCAGCAGCTTGGACGAAACAGGGGGCAATTACTATGGCTACACCTTC
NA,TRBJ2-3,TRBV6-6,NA,CASSYGLWGATDTQYF,TGTGCCAGCAGTTACGGCTTGTGGGGAGCTACAGATACGCAGTATTTT
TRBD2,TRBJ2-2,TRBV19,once,CASSNLREPFTGELFF,TGTGCCAGTAGTAATTTGCGGGAGCCCTTCACCGGGGAGCTGTTTTTT
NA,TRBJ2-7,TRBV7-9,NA,CASSLGGQDEQYF,TGTGCCAGCAGCTTAGGGGGTCAGGACGAGCAGTACTTC
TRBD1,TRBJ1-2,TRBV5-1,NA,CASSLAGTGGDPYGYTF,TGCGCCAGCAGCTTGGCCGGGACAGGGGGCGATCCCTATGGCTACACCTTC
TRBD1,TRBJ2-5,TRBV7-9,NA,CASSFRGPQETQYF,TGTGCCAGCAGCTTTAGGGGGCCACAAGAGACCCAGTACTTC
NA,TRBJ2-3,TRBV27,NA,CASSSDRPDTQYF,TGTGCCAGCAGTTCCGACCGGCCAGATACGCAGTATTTT
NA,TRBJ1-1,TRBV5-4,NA,CASTPQGNTEAFF,TGTGCCAGCACCCCCCAAGGGAACACTGAAGCTTTCTTT
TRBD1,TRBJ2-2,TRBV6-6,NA,CASSPTGQAGELFF,TGTGCCAGCAGCCCGACAGGGCAAGCCGGGGAGCTGTTTTTT
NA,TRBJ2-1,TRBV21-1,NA,CATHNEQFF,TGTGCCACCCACAATGAGCAGTTCTTC
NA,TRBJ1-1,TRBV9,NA,CASSVNPSSGTQLNTEAFF,TGTGCCAGCAGCGTAAACCCATCTTCCGGGACACAGCTGAACACTGAAGCTTTCTTT
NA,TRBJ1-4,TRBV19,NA,CASSVGTDRNEKLFF,TGTGCCAGTAGTGTCGGGACCGATCGTAATGAAAAACTGTTTTTT
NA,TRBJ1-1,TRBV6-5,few,CASSSGPGEAFF,TGTGCCAGCAGTTCCGGGCCGGGTGAAGCTTTCTTT
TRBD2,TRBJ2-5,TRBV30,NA,CAWSVDLAGYGETQYF,TGTGCCTGGAGTGTAGATCTAGCGGGATATGGAGAGACCCAGTACTTC
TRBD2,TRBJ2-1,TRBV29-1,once,CSVAGTSGRFYNEQFF,TGCAGCGTTGCTGGAACTAGCGGGAGGTTTTACAATGAGCAGTTCTTC
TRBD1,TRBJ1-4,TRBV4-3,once,CASSQGTGEGPNEKLFF,TGCGCCAGCAGCCAAGGGACAGGGGAGGGCCCTAACGAAAAACTGTTTTTT
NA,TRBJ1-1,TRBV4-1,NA,CASSQGAGAFF,TGCGCCAGCAGCCAAGGGGCAGGAGCTTTCTTT
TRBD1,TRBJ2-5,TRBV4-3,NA,CASSLRRDRGRETQYF,TGCGCCAGCAGCCTCAGGCGGGACAGGGGGCGAGAGACCCAGTACTTC
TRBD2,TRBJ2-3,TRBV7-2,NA,CASSLALMLAGGLTTDTQYF,TGTGCCAGCAGCTTAGCGCTAATGCTAGCGGGAGGGCTGACGACCGATACGCAGTATTTT
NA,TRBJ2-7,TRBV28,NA,CARVASYEQYF,TGTGCCAGGGTGGCCTCCTACGAGCAGTACTTC
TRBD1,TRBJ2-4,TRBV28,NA,CASRATGVAKNIQYF,TGTGCCAGCAGAGCGACAGGGGTCGCCAAAAACATTCAGTACTTC
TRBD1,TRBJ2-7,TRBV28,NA,CASSFLGQSSYEQYF,TGTGCCAGCAGTTTTTTGGGACAGAGCTCCTACGAGCAGTACTTC
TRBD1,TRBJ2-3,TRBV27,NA,CASSPWDRGTDTQYF,TGTGCCAGCAGCCCCTGGGACAGGGGAACAGATACGCAGTATTTT
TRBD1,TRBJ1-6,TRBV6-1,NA,CASRETGGNSPLHF,TGTGCCAGCAGAGAAACAGGGGGTAATTCACCCCTCCACTTT
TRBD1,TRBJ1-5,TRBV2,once,CASSEGGGQGQFSNQPQHF,TGTGCCAGCAGTGAAGGGGGCGGACAGGGACAATTTAGCAATCAGCCCCAGCATTTT
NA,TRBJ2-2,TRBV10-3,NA,CAISESEITELMNTGELFF,TGTGCCATCAGTGAGTCAGAGATAACCGAACTTATGAACACCGGGGAGCTGTTTTTT
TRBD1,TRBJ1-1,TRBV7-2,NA,CASSPQQGLGTEAFF,TGTGCCAGCAGCCCGCAACAGGGGCTCGGCACTGAAGCTTTCTTT
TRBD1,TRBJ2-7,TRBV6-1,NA,CASRDRGVEQYF,TGTGCCAGCAGGGACAGGGGGGTGGAGCAGTACTTC
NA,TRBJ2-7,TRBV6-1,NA,CASSEAGPEQYF,TGTGCCAGCAGTGAAGCAGGGCCCGAGCAGTACTTC
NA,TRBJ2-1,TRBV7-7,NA,CASSSFPRADYNEQFF,TGTGCCAGCAGCTCCTTTCCAAGGGCGGATTACAATGAGCAGTTCTTC
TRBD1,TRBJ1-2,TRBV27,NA,CASSAGQGPNYGYTF,TGTGCCAGCAGTGCCGGACAGGGCCCTAACTATGGCTACACCTTC
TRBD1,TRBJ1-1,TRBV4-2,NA,CASSPHRGQDTEAFF,TGTGCCAGCAGCCCCCACAGGGGGCAAGACACTGAAGCTTTCTTT
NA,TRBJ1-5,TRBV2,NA,CASSELIAGPGNQPQHF,TGTGCCAGCAGTGAACTAATTGCAGGGCCGGGCAATCAGCCCCAGCATTTT
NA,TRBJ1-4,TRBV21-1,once,CASSNTRYNEKLFF,TGTGCCAGCAGCAACACCAGATATAATGAAAAACTGTTTTTT
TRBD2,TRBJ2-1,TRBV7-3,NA,CASSLLGASGSGEQFF,TGTGCCAGCAGCCTTCTTGGGGCTAGCGGGAGTGGGGAGCAGTTCTTC
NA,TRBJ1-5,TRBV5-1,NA,CASSEAGFSNQPQHF,TGCGCCAGCAGCGAGGCAGGGTTTAGCAATCAGCCCCAGCATTTT
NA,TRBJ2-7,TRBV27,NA,CASSLYSSYEQYF,TGTGCCAGCAGTTTATACTCGTCCTACGAGCAGTACTTC
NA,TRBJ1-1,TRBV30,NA,CAWSRNTEAFF,TGTGCCTGGAGCAGGAACACTGAAGCTTTCTTT
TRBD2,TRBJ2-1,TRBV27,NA,CASTEREGYNEQFF,TGTGCCAGCACGGAGCGGGAGGGCTACAATGAGCAGTTCTTC
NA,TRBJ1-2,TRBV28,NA,CASSLPGVRYGYTF,TGTGCCAGCAGTTTGCCAGGGGTGAGGTATGGCTACACCTTC
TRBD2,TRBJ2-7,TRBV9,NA,CASSVTSGRAYEQYF,TGTGCCAGCAGCGTAACTAGCGGGAGAGCTTACGAGCAGTACTTC
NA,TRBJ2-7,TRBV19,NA,CASSIAGLTYEQYF,TGTGCCAGTAGTATAGCGGGATTGACCTACGAGCAGTACTTC